Sequencing of this T cell receptor (beta chain) was carried out in a study of shared clonotypes between healthy human individuals. Trimming removed 4 bases from V and 4 bases from J, with 17 bases in between. The CDR3 has 15 residues. Germline CDR1 reads SGHDT; CDR2 reads YYEEEE. A deep-level run was used for the assay. Profiled with immunoSEQ multiplex PCR; TCRdb holds only in-frame clones, not every one. Among about 1.9 million clones listed, just over 90% were seen once. Naive CD8 cells lacked CD45RO and underwent positive selection for CCR7, leaving out terminally differentiated effector memory CD45RA+ cells.

The material sequenced was naive CD8+ T cells from PBMCs. This sequence originates from a man between 18 and 29 years old in good health. Some clones in this sample may be carry-over from other donors' samples. The V gene is TRBV5-6, the J gene TRBJ1-2; the D gene is possibly TRBD1 (6 bases). The CDR3 DNA sequence: TGTGCCAGCAGCCCCGACAGGTTAAACGGCTATGGCTACACCTTC. This translates into CASSPDRLNGYGYTF.